These 14 T cell receptor beta chains originate from one sample sequenced in a study of blood T cell repertoires in COVID-19. Libraries were prepared by immunoSEQ multiplex PCR; TCRdb keeps only in-frame clonotypes and omits some of them. This table holds about 25,000 clones, roughly 91% found once. Source material: peripheral blood. These TCRs come from a man aged 50-60 years with active COVID-19.

The chain joins TRBV19 to TRBJ1-4; D gene uncertain. V lost 7 bases and J 0 bases, leaving 12 bases between the germline ends. The germline V gene has CDR1 LNHDA and CDR2 SQIVND (reference sequence). CDR3 length: 15 amino acids. As DNA, the CDR3 is TGTGCCAGTACCGGTGGGCGAACAACTAATGAAAAACTGTTTTTT. It yields the protein CASTGGRTTNEKLFF.

The sample holds one count of this clone. The J gene is TRBJ1-4, the V gene TRBV6-6; D not certain. The CDR3 runs 16 residues. V was trimmed by 4 bases and J by 2 bases, leaving 14 bases between them. Germline loops: CDR1 MNHNY, CDR2 SVGAGI (reference sequence). The CDR3 region is CASSFSPQKTNEKLFF. The CDR3 DNA sequence: TGTGCCAGCAGTTTCAGTCCCCAGAAGACTAATGAAAAACTGTTTTTT.

V and J are TRBV4-3 and TRBJ2-3, with 10 bases fitting TRBD2. V gave up 0 bases and J gave up 1 base; unmatched junction bases: 7. The CDR3 has 18 residues. The germline gives CDR1 LGHNA, CDR2 YSLEER. CDR3 nucleotides: TGCGCCAGCAGCCAAGATACTAGCGGGACCGCTGGCACAGATACGCAGTATTTT. Translated: CASSQDTSGTAGTDTQYF.

V gene TRBV18 combines with J gene TRBJ1-5; 8 bases fit TRBD1. The V and J ends lost 0 bases and 1 base, in that order; junction bases with no gene match: 2. Germline-derived CDR1 and CDR2 are KGHSH and LQKENI. CDR3 size: 16 residues. The CDR3 protein is CASSPPPGGSNQPQHF. DNA of the CDR3: TGTGCCAGCTCACCACCCCCAGGGGGCAGCAATCAGCCCCAGCATTTT. The full variable domain, with the rest looked up from reference TRBV18 and TRBJ1-5, is NAGVMQNPRHLVRRRGQEARLRCSPMKGHSHVYWYRQLPEEGLKFMVYLQKENIIDESGMPKERFSAEFPKEGPSILRIQQVVRGDSAAYFCASSPPPGGSNQPQHFGDGTRLSIL.

This clone was found once. The chain has TRBV30 and TRBJ1-1; D not certain. The length of the CDR3 is 12 residues. V lost 2 bases and J 2 bases, leaving 6 bases between the germline ends. Germline V lookup: CDR1 GTSNPN, CDR2 SVGIG (reference sequence). CDR3 region: CAWSRANTEAFF. The CDR3 coding sequence is TGTGCCTGGAGTAGAGCAAACACTGAAGCTTTCTTT.

The V call is TRBV10-3, the J call TRBJ1-2, with D possibly being TRBD1 (5 bases). This CDR3 has 13 amino acids. V lost 4 bases to trimming and J lost 4 bases, with 10 bases between them. Germline V gene data show CDR1 as ENHRY and CDR2 as SYGVKD. This chain's CDR3 is CAISASQGYGYTF. The CDR3 DNA reads as TGTGCCATCAGTGCTAGTCAGGGCTATGGCTACACCTTC.

The chain is built from TRBV19 and TRBJ2-4; 7 bases fit TRBD2. Germline-derived CDR1 and CDR2 are LNHDA and SQIVND (reference sequence). V shed 9 bases, J shed 3 bases, and the junction held 8 bases outside the gene matches. This CDR3 is 14 amino acids long. The CDR3 is CASLSRGDKNIQYF. The CDR3 DNA is TGTGCCAGCCTAAGCCGGGGGGACAAAAACATTCAGTACTTC.

This clone was picked up a small number of times. The chain joins TRBV7-9 to TRBJ2-1, with 7 bases fitting TRBD2. CDR1 SEHNR and CDR2 FQNEAQ come from the germline V gene (reference sequence). This CDR3 has 16 amino acids. Trimming cost V 1 base and J 2 bases; bases outside gene matches: 5. CDR3 amino acids: CASSLEAGVPYNEQFF. The CDR3 DNA is TGTGCCAGCAGCTTAGAGGCGGGAGTCCCCTACAATGAGCAGTTCTTC.

The chain employs TRBV5-1 and TRBJ2-1; 8 nucleotides line up with TRBD1. The germline V gene encodes CDR1 SGHRS and CDR2 YFSETQ. V was pared by 4 bases and J by 2 bases, with 5 bases of the junction left unmatched. The CDR3 contains 15 residues. In DNA, the CDR3 is TGCGCCAGCAGCCAAGGACAGGGAGCCTACAATGAGCAGTTCTTC. Amino acids: CASSQGQGAYNEQFF. The complete variable domain, with remaining parts taken from reference TRBV5-1 and TRBJ2-1, reads KAGVTQTPRYLIKTRGQQVTLSCSPISGHRSVSWYQQTPGQGLQFLFEYFSETQRNKGNFPGRFSGRQFSNSRSEMNVSTLELGDSALYLCASSQGQGAYNEQFFGPGTRLTVL.

The gene calls are TRBV11-2 and TRBJ2-7; TRBD1 aligns across 7 bases. This CDR3 contains 15 residues. V gave up 1 base and J gave up 4 bases; unmatched junction bases: 7. The germline gives CDR1 SGHAT, CDR2 FQNNGV. The DNA for the CDR3 is TGTGCCAGCAGCTTAGTTTCAGGGGGTGGGTACGAGCAGTACTTC. Translated, it gives CASSLVSGGGYEQYF.

This chain joins TRBV11-2 and TRBJ2-7; no definite D call. The CDR3 loop spans 13 amino acids. Germline values: CDR1 SGHAT, CDR2 FQNNGV. Trimming stripped 1 base from V and 6 bases from J, with 10 bases between. This CDR3 is CASSLGYASEQYV. The CDR3 region has the DNA TGTGCCAGCAGCTTAGGATATGCTAGCGAGCAGTACGTC.

The chain recombines TRBV6-5 with TRBJ1-6; TRBD1 is a possible D gene (5 bases). This CDR3 has 16 amino acids. CDR1 and CDR2 from the germline V gene are MNHEY and SVGAGI. Trimming stripped 3 bases from V and 9 bases from J, with 18 bases between. CDR3 nucleotide sequence: TGTGCCAGCAGTTATTCCACTAAGGGGTCAACTTCACCCCTCCACTTT. This translates into CASSYSTKGSTSPLHF.

V and J are TRBV5-4 and TRBJ1-1; 11 nucleotides match TRBD1. Trimming cost V 4 bases and J 6 bases; bases outside gene matches: 8. The germline V gene has CDR1 SGHNT and CDR2 YYREEE (reference sequence). The CDR3 totals 15 residues. The CDR3 nucleotides are TGTGCCAGCAGCCACCGGGACAGGGGGACCCCTGAAGCTTTCTTT. Translation: CASSHRDRGTPEAFF.

V usage is TRBV11-2 and J usage is TRBJ2-7; D ambiguous. Germline CDR1 is SGHAT and CDR2 is FQNNGV. The CDR3 contains 14 residues. V was cut by 6 bases and J by 4 bases, with 16 bases left in between. The CDR3: CASRSDAALYEQYV. The CDR3 DNA reads as TGTGCCAGCAGATCTGACGCGGCACTTTACGAGCAGTACGTC.